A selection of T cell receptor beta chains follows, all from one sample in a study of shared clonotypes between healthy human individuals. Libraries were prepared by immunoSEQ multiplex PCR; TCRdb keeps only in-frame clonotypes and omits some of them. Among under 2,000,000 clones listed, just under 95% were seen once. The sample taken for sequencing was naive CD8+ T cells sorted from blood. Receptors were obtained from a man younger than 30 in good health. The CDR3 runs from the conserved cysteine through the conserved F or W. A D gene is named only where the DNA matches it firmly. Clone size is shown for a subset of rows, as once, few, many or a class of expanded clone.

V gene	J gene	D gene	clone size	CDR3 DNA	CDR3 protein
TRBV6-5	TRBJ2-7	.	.	TGTGCCAGCAGCCTAGACCCATACTACGAGCAGTACTTC	CASSLDPYYEQYF
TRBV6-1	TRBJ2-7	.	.	TGTGCCAGCAGTGAAGGTAGGGGCAGGCCTTACGAGCAGTACTTC	CASSEGRGRPYEQYF
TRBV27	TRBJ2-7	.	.	TGTGCCAGCAGTTTAATCTCGGAGGATATCTCCTACGAGCAGTACTTC	CASSLISEDISYEQYF
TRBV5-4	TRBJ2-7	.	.	TGTGCCAGCAGCCCAGAGGTAGCGAACGCCTACGAGCAGTACTTC	CASSPEVANAYEQYF
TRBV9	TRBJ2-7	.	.	TGTGCCAGCAGCGTAGGCGGGCAGGTGGTCAACGAGCAGTACTTC	CASSVGGQVVNEQYF
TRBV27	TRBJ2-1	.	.	TGTGCCAGCAGTGAAGGGCCGCCCAATGAGCAGTTCTTC	CASSEGPPNEQFF
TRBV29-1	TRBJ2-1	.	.	TGCAGCGTTGGGATAGCGAGGGGGGGTCACAATGAGCAGTTCTTC	CSVGIARGGHNEQFF
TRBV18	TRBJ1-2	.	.	TGTGCCAGCTCACCACCCCTCGTGGGGATATATGGCTACACCTTC	CASSPPLVGIYGYTF
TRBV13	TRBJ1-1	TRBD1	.	TGTGCCAGCAGCTTATACAGGGGCTACGAAGCTTTCTTT	CASSLYRGYEAFF
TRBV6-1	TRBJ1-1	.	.	TGTGCCAGCAGTGGGCCCGGAGCTTTCTTT	CASSGPGAFF
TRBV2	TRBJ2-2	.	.	TGTGCCAGCTCAGGCACCGGGGAGCTGTTTTTT	CASSGTGELFF
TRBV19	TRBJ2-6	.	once	TGTGCCAGTAGATCACACTTCCTGCTTGGGGCCAACGTCCTGACTTTC	CASRSHFLLGANVLTF
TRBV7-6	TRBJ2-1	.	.	TGTGCCAGCAGCTTATCGCCAGGTAGCAGCAATGAGCAGTTCTTC	CASSLSPGSSNEQFF
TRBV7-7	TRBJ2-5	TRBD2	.	TGTGCTAGCAGCACGACTAGCGGTTCCGGAGAGACCCAGTACTTC	CASSTTSGSGETQYF
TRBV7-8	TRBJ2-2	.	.	TGTGCCAGCAGCCCTAGCTCGCAGGTTGTACCCACCGGGGAGCTGTTTTTT	CASSPSSQVVPTGELFF
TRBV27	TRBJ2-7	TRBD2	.	TGTGCCAGCAGTTTTAGCGGGGCCTCCTACGAGCAGTACTTC	CASSFSGASYEQYF
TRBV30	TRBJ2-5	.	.	TGTGCCTGGAGTGGTGTGGAGGGCCTTCAAGAGACCCAGTACTTC	CAWSGVEGLQETQYF
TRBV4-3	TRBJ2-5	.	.	TGCGCCAGCAGCCGGATATGGGACCCTCCAGAGACCCAGTACTTC	CASSRIWDPPETQYF
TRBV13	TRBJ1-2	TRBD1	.	TGTGCCAGCAGCCCAACCCACAGGGGACCTCCTTCGGGTAACTATGGCTACACCTTC	CASSPTHRGPPSGNYGYTF
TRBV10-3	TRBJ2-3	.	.	TGTGCCATCAGTGACGATGGACACTGGGCAGATACGCAGTATTTT	CAISDDGHWADTQYF
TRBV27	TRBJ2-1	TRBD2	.	TGTGCCAGCAGTCCATCGGCTAGCGGGAATGAGCAGTTCTTC	CASSPSASGNEQFF
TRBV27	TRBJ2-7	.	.	TGTGCCAGCAGTTCCCGGGACACCCGCTCCTACGAGCAGTACTTC	CASSSRDTRSYEQYF
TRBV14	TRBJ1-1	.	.	TGTGCCAGCAGCCAGCTGCGGGTCATGAACACTGAAGCTTTCTTT	CASSQLRVMNTEAFF
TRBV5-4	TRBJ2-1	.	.	TGTGCCAGCAGCTTGGAACAGGGCCATGAGCAGTTCTTC	CASSLEQGHEQFF
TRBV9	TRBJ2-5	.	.	TGTGCCAGCAGCGTTCACGGGACCCCAGGCGAGACCCAGTACTTC	CASSVHGTPGETQYF
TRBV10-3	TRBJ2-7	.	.	TGTGCCATCAGGGACTCGACCGATAGGGACCGACCTACTAACGAGGACGAGCAGTACTTC	CAIRDSTDRDRPTNEDEQYF
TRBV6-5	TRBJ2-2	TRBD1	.	TGTGCCAGCAGTTTCGGGACAGGGGAAACCGGGGAGCTGTTTTTT	CASSFGTGETGELFF
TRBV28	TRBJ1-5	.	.	TGTGCCAGCAGCCTTCGGGGCTATCAGCCCCAGCATTTT	CASSLRGYQPQHF
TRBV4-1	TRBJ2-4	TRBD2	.	TGCGCCAGCAGCCAAGATCTTGAACTAGCGCCCAAAAACATTCAGTACTTC	CASSQDLELAPKNIQYF
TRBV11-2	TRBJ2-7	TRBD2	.	TGTGCCAGCATCGGACTAGCGGAGGGTGCCCTCTACGAGCAGTACTTC	CASIGLAEGALYEQYF
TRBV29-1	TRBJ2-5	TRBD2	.	TGCAGCGTCCAAGCACCGGGACTATCCATCCAAGAGACCCAGTACTTC	CSVQAPGLSIQETQYF
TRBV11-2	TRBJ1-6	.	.	TGTGCCAGCAGCTTGGAGGGGCTGGGCAATAATTCACCCCTCCACTTT	CASSLEGLGNNSPLHF
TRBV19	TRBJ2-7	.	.	TGTGCCAGTACCCCCCCTGAACATGGTTTAGGCGAGCAGTACTTC	CASTPPEHGLGEQYF
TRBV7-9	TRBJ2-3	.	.	TGTGCCACTTCCAGCAGTGCTAGCACAGATACGCAGTATTTT	CATSSSASTDTQYF
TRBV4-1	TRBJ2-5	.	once	TGCGCCAGCAGAGGAGGGAGTCAAGAGACCCAGTACTTC	CASRGGSQETQYF
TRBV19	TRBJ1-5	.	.	TGTGCCAGTAGTATGACGACAGGTAGCAATCAGCCCCAGCATTTT	CASSMTTGSNQPQHF
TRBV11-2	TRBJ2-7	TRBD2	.	TGTGCCAGCAGCCCGGGGACTAGCGGGATCGACGAGCAGTACTTC	CASSPGTSGIDEQYF
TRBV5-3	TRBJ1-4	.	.	TGTGCCAGAAGCTGTGGCGGGACACGGAAAATTGACTATAATGAAAAACTGTTTTTT	CARSCGGTRKIDYNEKLFF
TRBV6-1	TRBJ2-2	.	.	TGTGCCAGCAGTGCTGTAGTAGACACGTCGAACACCGGGGAGCTGTTTTTT	CASSAVVDTSNTGELFF
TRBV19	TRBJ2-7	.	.	TGTGCCAGTAGTATAGATACCGGACCGGCCTCCGAGCAGTACTTC	CASSIDTGPASEQYF